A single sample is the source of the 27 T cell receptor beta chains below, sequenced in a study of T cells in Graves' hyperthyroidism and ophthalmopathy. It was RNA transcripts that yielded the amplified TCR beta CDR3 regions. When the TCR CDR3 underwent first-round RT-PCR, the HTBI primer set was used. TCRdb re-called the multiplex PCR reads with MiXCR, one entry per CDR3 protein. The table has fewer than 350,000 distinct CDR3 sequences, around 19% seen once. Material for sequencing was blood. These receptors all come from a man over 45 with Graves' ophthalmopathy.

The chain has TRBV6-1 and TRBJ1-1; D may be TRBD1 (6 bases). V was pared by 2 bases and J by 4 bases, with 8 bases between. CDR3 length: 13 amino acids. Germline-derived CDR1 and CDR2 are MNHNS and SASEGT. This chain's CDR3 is CASSESRGTEAFF. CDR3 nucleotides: TGTGCCAGCAGTGAAAGCAGGGGCACTGAAGCTTTCTTT.

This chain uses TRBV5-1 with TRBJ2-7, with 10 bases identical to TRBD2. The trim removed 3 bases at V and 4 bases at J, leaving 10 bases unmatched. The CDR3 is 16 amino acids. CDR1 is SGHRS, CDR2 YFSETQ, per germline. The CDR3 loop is CASSSKSSGSMYEQYF. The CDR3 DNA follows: TGCGCCAGCAGCTCCAAATCTAGCGGGAGTATGTACGAGCAGTACTTC.

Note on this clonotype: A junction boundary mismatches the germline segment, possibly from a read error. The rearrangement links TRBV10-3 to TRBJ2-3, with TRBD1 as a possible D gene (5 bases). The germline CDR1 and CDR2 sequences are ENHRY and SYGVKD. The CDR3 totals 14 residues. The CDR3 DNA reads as TGTGTCATCAGGGTCGACAGTAGCACAGATACGCAGTATTTT. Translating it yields CVIRVDSSTDTQYF.

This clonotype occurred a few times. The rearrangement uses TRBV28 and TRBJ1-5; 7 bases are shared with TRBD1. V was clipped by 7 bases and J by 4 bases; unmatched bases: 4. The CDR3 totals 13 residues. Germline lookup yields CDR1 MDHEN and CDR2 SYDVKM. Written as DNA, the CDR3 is TGTGCCAGCATAGACAGGGCTAATCAGCCCCAGCATTTT. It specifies CASIDRANQPQHF.

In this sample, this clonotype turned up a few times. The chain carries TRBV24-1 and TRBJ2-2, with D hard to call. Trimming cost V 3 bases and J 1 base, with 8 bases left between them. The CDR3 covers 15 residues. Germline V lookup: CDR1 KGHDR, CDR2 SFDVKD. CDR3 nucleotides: TGTGCCACCAGTGATCGTAGTCGGAACACCGGGGAGCTGTTTTTT. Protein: CATSDRSRNTGELFF.

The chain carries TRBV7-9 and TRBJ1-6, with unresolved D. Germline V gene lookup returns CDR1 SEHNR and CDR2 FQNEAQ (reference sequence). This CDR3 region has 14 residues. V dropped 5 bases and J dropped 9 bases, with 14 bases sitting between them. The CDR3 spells CASSLPPPGSPLHF. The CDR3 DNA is TGTGCCAGCAGCCTACCGCCTCCGGGTTCACCCCTCCACTTT.

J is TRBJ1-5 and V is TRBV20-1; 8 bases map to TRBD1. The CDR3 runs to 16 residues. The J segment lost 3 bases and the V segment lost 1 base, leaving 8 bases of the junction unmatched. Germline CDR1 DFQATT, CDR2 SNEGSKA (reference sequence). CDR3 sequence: CSARALQGANNQPQHF. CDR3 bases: TGCAGTGCTAGAGCGCTCCAGGGGGCGAACAATCAGCCCCAGCATTTT.

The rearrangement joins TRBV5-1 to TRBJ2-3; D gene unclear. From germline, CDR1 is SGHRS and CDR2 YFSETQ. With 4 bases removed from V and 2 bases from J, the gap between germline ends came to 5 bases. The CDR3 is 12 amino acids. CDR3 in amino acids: CASSHYTDTQYF. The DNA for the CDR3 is TGCGCCAGCAGCCACTACACAGATACGCAGTATTTT. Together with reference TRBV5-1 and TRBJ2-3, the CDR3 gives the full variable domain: KAGVTQTPRYLIKTRGQQVTLSCSPISGHRSVSWYQQTPGQGLQFLFEYFSETQRNKGNFPGRFSGRQFSNSRSEMNVSTLELGDSALYLCASSHYTDTQYFGPGTRLTVL.

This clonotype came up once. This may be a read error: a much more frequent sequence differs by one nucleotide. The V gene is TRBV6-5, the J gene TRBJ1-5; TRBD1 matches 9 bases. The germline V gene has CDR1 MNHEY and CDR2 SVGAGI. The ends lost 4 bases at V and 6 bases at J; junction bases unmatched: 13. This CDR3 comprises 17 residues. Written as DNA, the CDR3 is TGTGCCAGCAGTTGGGGGGGACAGGGAGGACGTCGTCAGCCCCAGCATTTT. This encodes CASSWGGQGGRRQPQHF.

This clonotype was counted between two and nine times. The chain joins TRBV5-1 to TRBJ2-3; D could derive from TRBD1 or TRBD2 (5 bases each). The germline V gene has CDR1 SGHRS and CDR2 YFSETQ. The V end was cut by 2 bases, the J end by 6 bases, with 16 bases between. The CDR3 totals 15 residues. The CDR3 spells CASSFVGLGRDTQYF. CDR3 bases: TGCGCCAGCAGCTTCGTAGGACTGGGACGGGATACGCAGTATTTT.

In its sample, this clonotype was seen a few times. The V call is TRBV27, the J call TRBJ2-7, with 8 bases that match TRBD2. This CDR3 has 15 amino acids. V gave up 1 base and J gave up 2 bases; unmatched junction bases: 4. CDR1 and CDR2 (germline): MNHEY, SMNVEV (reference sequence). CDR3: CASSLLAGWAYEQYF. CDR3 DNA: TGTGCCAGCAGTTTATTAGCGGGATGGGCCTACGAGCAGTACTTC.

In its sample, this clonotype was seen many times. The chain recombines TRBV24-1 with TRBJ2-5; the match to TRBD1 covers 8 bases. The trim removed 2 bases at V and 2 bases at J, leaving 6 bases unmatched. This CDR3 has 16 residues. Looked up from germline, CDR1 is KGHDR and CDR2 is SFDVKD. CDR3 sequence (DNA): TGTGCCACCAGTGATTCGACAGGGGACATACAAGAGACCCAGTACTTC. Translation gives CATSDSTGDIQETQYF.

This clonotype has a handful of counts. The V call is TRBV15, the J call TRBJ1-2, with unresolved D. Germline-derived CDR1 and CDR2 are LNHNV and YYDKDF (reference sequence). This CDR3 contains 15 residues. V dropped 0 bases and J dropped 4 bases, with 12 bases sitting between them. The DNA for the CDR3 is TGTGCCACCAGCAGAGATCGAGTCAGTCCCTATGGCTACACCTTC. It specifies CATSRDRVSPYGYTF.

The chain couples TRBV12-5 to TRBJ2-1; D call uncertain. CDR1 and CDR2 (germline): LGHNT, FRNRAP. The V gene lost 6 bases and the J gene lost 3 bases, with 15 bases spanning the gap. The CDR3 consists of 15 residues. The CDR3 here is CASGPFVRDYNEQFF. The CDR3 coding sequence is TGTGCTAGTGGCCCGTTTGTAAGGGACTACAATGAGCAGTTCTTC.

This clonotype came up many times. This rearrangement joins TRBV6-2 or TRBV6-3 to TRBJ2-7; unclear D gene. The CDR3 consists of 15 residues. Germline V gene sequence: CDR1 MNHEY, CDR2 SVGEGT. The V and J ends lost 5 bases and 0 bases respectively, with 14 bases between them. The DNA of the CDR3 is TGTGCCAGCAGTGATCCGTTGAGGAGCTCCTACGAGCAGTACTTC. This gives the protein CASSDPLRSSYEQYF.

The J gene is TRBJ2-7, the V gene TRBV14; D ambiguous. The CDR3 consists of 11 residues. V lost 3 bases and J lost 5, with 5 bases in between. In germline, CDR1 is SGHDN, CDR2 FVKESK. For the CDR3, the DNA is TGTGCCAGCAGCCAGGAAAACGAGCAGTACTTC. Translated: CASSQENEQYF.

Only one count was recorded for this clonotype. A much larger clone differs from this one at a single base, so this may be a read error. The CDR3 DNA follows: TGTGCCAGCAGCTCCCTTCTCGGGGCCGGGGAGCTGTTTTTT. Translation: CASSSLLGAGELFF. The J gene is TRBJ2-2, the V gene TRBV11-2; D perhaps matches TRBD2 (5 bases). Trimming shortened V by 4 bases and J by 6 bases, and 12 bases separated the two germline ends. Per the germline V gene, CDR1 is SGHAT and CDR2 is FQNNGV. This CDR3 spans 14 amino acids. Full variable domain (outside the CDR3, taken from reference TRBV11-2 and TRBJ2-2): EAGVAQSPRYKIIEKRQSVAFWCNPISGHATLYWYQQILGQGPKLLIQFQNNGVVDDSQLPKDRFSAERLKGVDSTLKIQPAKLEDSAVYLCASSSLLGAGELFFGEGSRLTVL.

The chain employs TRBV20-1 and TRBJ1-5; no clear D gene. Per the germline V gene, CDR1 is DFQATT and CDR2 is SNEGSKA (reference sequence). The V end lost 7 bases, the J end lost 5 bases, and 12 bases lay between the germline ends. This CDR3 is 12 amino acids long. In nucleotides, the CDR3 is TGCAGTGTTTTACAGACCCATCAGCCCCAGCATTTT. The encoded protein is CSVLQTHQPQHF.

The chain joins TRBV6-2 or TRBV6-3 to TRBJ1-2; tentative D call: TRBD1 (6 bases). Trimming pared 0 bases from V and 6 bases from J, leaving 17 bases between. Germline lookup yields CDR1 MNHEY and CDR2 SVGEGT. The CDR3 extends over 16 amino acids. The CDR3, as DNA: TGTGCCAGCAGTTACTCTATATCGGGGGCGAGGGATGGCTACACCTTC. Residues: CASSYSISGARDGYTF.

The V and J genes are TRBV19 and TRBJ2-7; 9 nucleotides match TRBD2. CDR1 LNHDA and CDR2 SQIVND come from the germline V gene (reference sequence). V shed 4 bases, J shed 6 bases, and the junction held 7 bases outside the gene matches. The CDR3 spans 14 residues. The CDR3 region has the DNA TGTGCCAGTAGTAGCGGGAGGGCCTGGAGCGAGCAGTACTTC. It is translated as CASSSGRAWSEQYF.

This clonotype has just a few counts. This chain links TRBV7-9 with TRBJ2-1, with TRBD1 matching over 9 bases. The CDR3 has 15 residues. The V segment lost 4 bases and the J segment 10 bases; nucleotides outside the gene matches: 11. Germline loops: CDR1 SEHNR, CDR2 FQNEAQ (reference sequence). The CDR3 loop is CASSSWTGAGGEQFF. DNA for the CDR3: TGTGCCAGCAGCTCCTGGACAGGGGCTGGAGGAGAGCAGTTCTTC.

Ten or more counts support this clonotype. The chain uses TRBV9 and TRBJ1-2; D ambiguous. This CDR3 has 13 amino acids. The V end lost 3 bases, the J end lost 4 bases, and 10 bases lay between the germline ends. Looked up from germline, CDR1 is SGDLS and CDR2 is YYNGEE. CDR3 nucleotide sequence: TGTGCCAGCAGCGCCCCAGACACCTATGGCTACACCTTC. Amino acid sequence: CASSAPDTYGYTF.

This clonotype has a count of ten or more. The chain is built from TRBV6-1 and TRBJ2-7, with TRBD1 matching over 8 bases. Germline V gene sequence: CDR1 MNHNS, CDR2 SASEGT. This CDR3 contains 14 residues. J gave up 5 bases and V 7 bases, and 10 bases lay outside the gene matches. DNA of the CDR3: TGTGCCAGCACCCGGGGGACAGGTCTGCACGAGCAGTACTTC. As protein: CASTRGTGLHEQYF.

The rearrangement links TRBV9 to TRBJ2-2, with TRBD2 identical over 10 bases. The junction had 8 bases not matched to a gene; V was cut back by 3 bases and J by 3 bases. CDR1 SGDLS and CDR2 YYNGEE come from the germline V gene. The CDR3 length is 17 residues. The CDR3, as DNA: TGTGCCAGCAGCGCGGGAAGCGGGAGGGCCGACACCGGGGAGCTGTTTTTT. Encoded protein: CASSAGSGRADTGELFF.

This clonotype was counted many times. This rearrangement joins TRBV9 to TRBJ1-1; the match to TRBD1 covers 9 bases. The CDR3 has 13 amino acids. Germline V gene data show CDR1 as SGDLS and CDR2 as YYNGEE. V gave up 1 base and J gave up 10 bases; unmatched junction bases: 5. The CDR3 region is CASSVQGTGPAFF. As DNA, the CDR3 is TGTGCCAGCAGCGTACAGGGGACAGGGCCAGCTTTCTTT.

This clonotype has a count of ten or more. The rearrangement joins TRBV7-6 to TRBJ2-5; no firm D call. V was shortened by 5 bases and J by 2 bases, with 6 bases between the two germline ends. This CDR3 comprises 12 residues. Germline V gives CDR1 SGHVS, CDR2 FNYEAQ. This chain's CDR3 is CASSGPQETQYF. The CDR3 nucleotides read TGTGCCAGCAGCGGACCACAAGAGACCCAGTACTTC.

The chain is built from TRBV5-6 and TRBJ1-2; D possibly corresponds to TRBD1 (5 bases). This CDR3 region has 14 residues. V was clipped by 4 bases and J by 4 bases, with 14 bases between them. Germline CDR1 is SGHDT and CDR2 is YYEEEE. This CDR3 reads CASSGNRRFYGYTF. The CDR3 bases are TGTGCCAGCAGCGGGAACAGGAGGTTCTATGGCTACACCTTC. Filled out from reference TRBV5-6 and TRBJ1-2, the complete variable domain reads DAGVTQSPTHLIKTRGQQVTLRCSPKSGHDTVSWYQQALGQGPQFIFQYYEEEERQRGNFPDRFSGHQFPNYSSELNVNALLLGDSALYLCASSGNRRFYGYTFGSGTRLTVV.